This entry is about one T cell receptor beta chain. This specimen belongs to a study of blood T cell repertoires in COVID-19. Across the whole study: The United States, Italy and Spain were the sources of the acute and convalescent COVID-19 samples.

In the authors' workflow: Estimation of nucleated cell counts relied on the amplification of reference gene primers. The table came from immunoSEQ multiplex PCR; TCRdb's copy has only in-frame clones and leaves some out. D and trimming come from the DNA, and the V and J calls and clone size come from that table. Seen here are 150,000 to 200,000 clones, 88% observed once, and the top ten hold 20% to 30%. The CDR3 runs 14 residues. The V end was cut by 1 base, the J end by 4 bases, with 10 bases between. Germline V CDR1 and CDR2: SEHNR, FQNEAQ (reference sequence). The chain recombines TRBV7-9 with TRBJ1-2; D possibly corresponds to TRBD1 (5 bases). The sequenced material came from peripheral blood. This clonotype was obtained from a man in his sixties with acute or convalescent COVID-19. The CDR3 protein is CASSLGDSTYGYTF. The CDR3 nucleotides are TGTGCCAGCAGCTTAGGGGACTCGACCTATGGCTACACCTTC.